Listed below are T cell receptor beta chains from one sample, sequenced in a study of blood T cell repertoires in COVID-19. Repertoires were generated with immunoSEQ multiplex PCR, while TCRdb's copy carries only in-frame clones and drops some. The sample has roughly 240,000 clones; roughly 82% are singletons. Sequenced material: PBMCs or T cells enriched from blood (not recorded which). These receptors all stem from a woman aged 45-65 years who had recovered from COVID-19. CDR3s include the opening cysteine and the closing phenylalanine or tryptophan. A D gene is named only where the DNA matches it firmly. Not all rows give a size; the values are once, few, many and, for expanded clones, a class.

J gene | clone size | V gene | D gene | CDR3 protein | CDR3 DNA
TRBJ2-3 | - | TRBV6-2/TRBV6-3 | - | CASSYADYTTDTQYF | TGTGCCAGCAGTTACGCGGACTATACCACAGATACGCAGTATTTT
TRBJ2-3 | - | TRBV6-2/TRBV6-3 | TRBD2 | CASSYQPSGSTDTQYF | TGTGCCAGCAGTTACCAGCCTAGCGGGAGCACAGATACGCAGTATTTT
TRBJ1-1 | - | TRBV15 | - | CATSRDILTGTEAFF | TGTGCCACCAGCAGAGACATTTTGACGGGCACTGAAGCTTTCTTT
TRBJ1-5 | - | TRBV5-6 | - | CASSLLWGGQPQHF | TGTGCCAGCAGCCTCCTGTGGGGGGGGCAGCCCCAGCATTTT
TRBJ2-1 | - | TRBV6-2/TRBV6-3 | - | CASSLGQPSSYNEQFF | TGTGCCAGCAGTTTAGGACAGCCTAGCTCCTACAATGAGCAGTTCTTC
TRBJ1-5 | - | TRBV5-1 | TRBD1 | CASSLVAGGNQPQHF | TGCGCCAGCAGCTTGGTCGCAGGGGGAAATCAGCCCCAGCATTTT
TRBJ2-6 | - | TRBV4-1 | TRBD2 | CASSQVAGGSGANVLTF | TGCGCCAGCAGCCAAGTAGCGGGCGGGTCTGGGGCCAACGTCCTGACTTTC
TRBJ1-1 | - | TRBV4-2 | - | CASSQSTKLAEAFF | TGTGCCAGCAGCCAGTCCACGAAACTCGCTGAAGCTTTCTTT
TRBJ1-1 | - | TRBV28 | TRBD1 | CASSFPGTGNTEAFF | TGTGCCAGCAGTTTCCCGGGGACAGGGAACACTGAAGCTTTCTTT
TRBJ2-2 | - | TRBV7-2 | TRBD1 | CASSSQGASTNTGELFF | TGTGCCAGCAGTTCTCAGGGGGCCTCAACGAACACCGGGGAGCTGTTTTTT
TRBJ1-5 | - | TRBV2 | - | CASSAPGNSNQPQHF | TGTGCCAGCAGTGCCCCAGGTAATAGCAATCAGCCCCAGCATTTT
TRBJ1-1 | - | TRBV29-1 | - | CSSSMVMNTEAFF | TGCAGCTCATCTATGGTCATGAACACTGAAGCTTTCTTT
TRBJ2-7 | - | TRBV9 | - | CASSGERGQNEQYF | TGTGCCAGCAGCGGCGAGAGAGGGCAGAACGAGCAGTACTTC
TRBJ1-3 | - | TRBV6-5 | TRBD1 | CASSSRRTGAGNTIYF | TGTGCCAGCAGTTCCAGGCGGACAGGAGCTGGAAACACCATATATTTT
TRBJ1-6 | - | TRBV7-9 | - | CASSRDNSEHSPLHF | TGTGCCAGCAGCCGCGACAACAGTGAGCATTCACCCCTCCACTTT
TRBJ1-1 | few | TRBV12-3/TRBV12-4 | TRBD1 | CASSDGDRGAFF | TGTGCCAGCAGTGACGGCGACAGGGGAGCTTTCTTT
TRBJ2-7 | - | TRBV27 | - | CASSLSGRTYEQYF | TGTGCCAGCAGTTTATCGGGGAGGACCTACGAGCAGTACTTC
TRBJ1-2 | - | TRBV5-4 | - | CASSLGGDAPGGYTF | TGTGCCAGCAGCTTGGGGGGAGACGCCCCGGGAGGCTACACCTTC
TRBJ1-5 | - | TRBV6-5 | - | CASSYSTGEPQHF | TGTGCCAGCAGTTACTCGACAGGAGAGCCCCAGCATTTT
TRBJ2-7 | - | TRBV5-4 | TRBD1 | CASSSRQGSDEQYF | TGTGCCAGCAGCTCCAGACAGGGGAGCGACGAGCAGTACTTC
TRBJ1-5 | - | TRBV30 | TRBD1 | CAWSQGAINQPQHF | TGTGCCTGGAGTCAGGGGGCCATCAATCAGCCCCAGCATTTT
TRBJ1-1 | - | TRBV27 | - | CASSLVRESTEAFF | TGTGCCAGCAGTTTAGTCAGGGAAAGCACTGAAGCTTTCTTT
TRBJ2-3 | - | TRBV13 | - | CASSPYPLTEGDTQYF | TGTGCCAGCAGCCCCTATCCCTTGACGGAGGGAGATACGCAGTATTTT
TRBJ1-1 | - | TRBV2 | TRBD1 | CASSLGQGTEAFF | TGTGCCAGCAGTCTAGGACAGGGTACTGAAGCTTTCTTT
TRBJ1-5 | - | TRBV21-1 | - | CASSQGRGSNQPQHF | TGTGCCAGCAGCCAAGGCCGGGGTAGCAATCAGCCCCAGCATTTT
TRBJ1-4 | - | TRBV7-3 | TRBD1 | CASSLTIGTAMKEKLFF | TGTGCCAGCAGCTTAACCATCGGGACAGCCATGAAAGAAAAACTGTTTTTT
TRBJ1-1 | - | TRBV30 | - | CAWSVEVMNTEAFF | TGTGCCTGGAGTGTAGAGGTAATGAACACTGAAGCTTTCTTT
TRBJ1-1 | - | TRBV11-1 | TRBD1 | CASSLGSGQQNTEAFF | TGTGCCAGCAGCTTAGGCTCGGGACAGCAGAACACTGAAGCTTTCTTT
TRBJ2-7 | - | TRBV12-3/TRBV12-4 | - | CASSGLSYEQYF | TGTGCCAGCAGTGGACTTTCCTACGAGCAGTACTTC
TRBJ1-2 | once | TRBV19 | - | CASRAQWEITTYGYTF | TGTGCCAGTAGGGCACAATGGGAGATAACTACCTATGGCTACACCTTC
TRBJ2-1 | - | TRBV28 | - | CASTTSYNEQFF | TGTGCCAGCACTACCTCCTACAATGAGCAGTTCTTC
TRBJ2-7 | - | TRBV6-6 | TRBD1 | CASSGQGFEQYF | TGTGCCAGCAGTGGACAGGGTTTCGAGCAGTACTTC
TRBJ2-1 | - | TRBV29-1 | TRBD2 | CSVVRREGQNYNEQFF | TGCAGCGTTGTGAGGCGGGAGGGCCAGAACTACAATGAGCAGTTCTTC
TRBJ2-1 | - | TRBV19 | - | CASSMAASYNEQFF | TGTGCCAGTAGTATGGCGGCCTCCTACAATGAGCAGTTCTTC
TRBJ1-6 | few | TRBV19 | - | CASSIVRGSSYNSPLHF | TGTGCCAGTAGTATAGTTAGGGGGAGCTCCTATAATTCACCCCTCCACTTT